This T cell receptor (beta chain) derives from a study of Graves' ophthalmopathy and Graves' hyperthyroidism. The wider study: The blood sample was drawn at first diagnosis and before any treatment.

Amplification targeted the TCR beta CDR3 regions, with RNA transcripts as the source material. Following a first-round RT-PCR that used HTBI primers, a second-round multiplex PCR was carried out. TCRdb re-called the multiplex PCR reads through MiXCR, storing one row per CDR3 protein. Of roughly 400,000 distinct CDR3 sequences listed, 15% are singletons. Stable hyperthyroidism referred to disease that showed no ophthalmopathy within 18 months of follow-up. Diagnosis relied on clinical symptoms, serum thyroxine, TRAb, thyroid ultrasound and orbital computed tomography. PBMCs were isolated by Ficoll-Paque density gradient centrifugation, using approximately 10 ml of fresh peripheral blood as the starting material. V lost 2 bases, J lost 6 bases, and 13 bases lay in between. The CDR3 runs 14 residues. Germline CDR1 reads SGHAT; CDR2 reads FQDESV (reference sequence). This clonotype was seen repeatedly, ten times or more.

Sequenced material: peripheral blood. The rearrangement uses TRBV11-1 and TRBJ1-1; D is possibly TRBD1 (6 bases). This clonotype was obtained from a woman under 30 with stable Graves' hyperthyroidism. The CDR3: CASSLSGGAPEAFF. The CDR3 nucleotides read TGTGCCAGCAGCTTATCCGGGGGCGCGCCTGAAGCTTTCTTT.